The rows below give T cell receptor beta chains drawn from one sample of a study of blood T cell repertoires in COVID-19. Only in-frame clones appear in the TCRdb table, and some are missing; sequencing was by immunoSEQ multiplex PCR. In the table there are about 150,000 clones, about 85% of which are singletons. The specimen was PBMCs or T cells enriched from blood (not recorded which). All receptors come from a woman in her 50s who had recovered from COVID-19. Each CDR3 is given with its conserved first and last residue. A D gene is named only where the DNA matches it firmly. The size of a clone is reported for some rows only, either as once, few or many, or as a class for expanded clones.

TRBJ2-1,NA,NA,TRBV7-2,TGTGCCAGCAGCGCCCGACTAGGATACAATGAGCAGTTCTTC,CASSARLGYNEQFF
TRBJ1-1,NA,NA,TRBV7-3,TGTGCCAGCAGCTTAACGATCGGACAGACTGAAGCTTTCTTT,CASSLTIGQTEAFF
TRBJ2-7,NA,TRBD1,TRBV16,TGTGCCAGCAGCCAGAGACAGGGGAGCTACGAGCAGTACTTC,CASSQRQGSYEQYF
TRBJ2-1,once,TRBD1,TRBV9,TGTGCCAGCAGCGTAAGACAGGGGGATTCACAGTTCTTC,CASSVRQGDSQFF
TRBJ1-5,once,NA,TRBV6-2/TRBV6-3,TGTGCCAGCAGTTCCCAGGGGCCTAGCAATCAGCCCCAGCATTTT,CASSSQGPSNQPQHF
TRBJ2-7,NA,TRBD1,TRBV18,TGTGCCAGCTCAGCCCAGACAGGGAAAAACGAGCAGTACTTC,CASSAQTGKNEQYF
TRBJ2-5,NA,NA,TRBV5-5,TGTGCCAGCAGCGGAGGGGGCCTACAAGAGACCCAGTACTTC,CASSGGGLQETQYF
TRBJ1-3,NA,NA,TRBV7-9,TGTGCCAGCAGCTTACGGGGACTCGCTGGAAACACCATATATTTT,CASSLRGLAGNTIYF
TRBJ2-3,NA,NA,TRBV5-4,TGTGCCAGCAGCTTGGCTGGAGGGGATACGCAGTATTTT,CASSLAGGDTQYF
TRBJ1-6,NA,TRBD1,TRBV28,TGTGCCAGCATCCCCCGGACAGGGGGAACTTCACCCCTCCACTTT,CASIPRTGGTSPLHF
TRBJ1-3,NA,NA,TRBV18,TGTGCCAGCTCTCCCGGAGGAATTGGAAACACCATATATTTT,CASSPGGIGNTIYF
TRBJ1-1,NA,NA,TRBV11-2,TGTGCCAGCAGCTTCGGGGGGCTGTTCTCTGAAGCTTTCTTT,CASSFGGLFSEAFF
TRBJ1-5,NA,NA,TRBV19,TGTGCCAGTAGTATAGGTCACAATGAACAGCCCCAGCATTTT,CASSIGHNEQPQHF
TRBJ2-5,NA,NA,TRBV20-1,TGCAGTGCTAGCGGGAGAGAGACCCAGTACTTC,CSASGRETQYF
TRBJ1-1,once,NA,TRBV6-1,TGTGCCGGATCCGGGACAAAGAACACTGAAGCTTTCTTT,CAGSGTKNTEAFF